This T cell receptor (beta chain) was sequenced for a study of T cell responses to AZD1222 COVID-19 vaccine. Study conclusions and caveats: Following two doses of AZD1222, Spike-specific TCR breadth and depth rose.

V shed 6 bases, J shed 4 bases, and the junction held 9 bases outside the gene matches. This CDR3 comprises 16 residues. As concerns this clone: Its antigen is unknown.

Profiled with immunoSEQ multiplex PCR; TCRdb holds only in-frame clones, not every one. The table records some 110,000 clones, 80% to 90% of them present only once. The J gene is TRBJ1-3, the V gene TRBV5-3; TRBD1 agrees at 11 bases. TRBV5-3 belongs to the ORF category, with a function that is uncertain. Sequenced here: peripheral blood, sampled on day 0 of AZD1222 vaccination. This TCR was sampled from an adult in good health. CDR3 DNA: TGTGCCAGAACGGACAGGGGGCTCGATTGGGGAAACACCATATATTTT. As protein: CARTDRGLDWGNTIYF.